Each of the 8 T cell receptor beta chains below was sequenced from the same sample in a study of cytomegalovirus exposure and HLA in healthy donors. The PCR made use of 60 Vbeta and 13 Jbeta primers. Assay used: immunoSEQ multiplex PCR; TCRdb lists only in-frame clones, some missing. Of about 150,000 clones in the sample, about 80% were seen once. Sequenced sample: PBMCs. The source of these receptors is a man aged 30 to 39 in good health and CMV-seropositive.

This clone has a handful of counts. The chain carries TRBV7-2 and TRBJ2-2, with D possibly matching TRBD2 (6 bases). V shed 1 base and J shed 7 bases, with 16 bases lying between them. This CDR3 contains 16 residues. The germline V gene has CDR1 SGHTA and CDR2 FQGNSA. The CDR3 sequence is CASSLVAGSLHGELFF. CDR3 DNA: TGTGCCAGCAGCTTAGTTGCGGGGAGCCTCCACGGGGAGCTGTTTTTT.

The V gene is TRBV19, the J gene TRBJ1-4; D is uncertain. Germline V CDR1 and CDR2: LNHDA, SQIVND (reference sequence). Trimming took 1 base from V and 5 from J, leaving 5 bases between them. The CDR3 consists of 13 residues. CDR3 loop: CASSIAGNEKLFF. CDR3 nucleotides: TGTGCCAGTAGTATAGCGGGAAATGAAAAACTGTTTTTT.

This clone was seen once. V gene TRBV7-8 combines with J gene TRBJ1-5; the match to TRBD1 covers 9 bases. Germline-derived CDR1 and CDR2 are SGHVS and FQNEAQ. The length of the CDR3 is 15 residues. V shed 5 bases, J shed 8 bases, and the junction held 10 bases outside the gene matches. CDR3 sequence reads: CASSIRDREVEPQHF. In DNA, the CDR3 is TGTGCCAGCAGCATTAGGGACAGGGAAGTTGAGCCCCAGCATTTT.

The chain couples TRBV13 to TRBJ2-5, with 8 bases lining up with TRBD2. Germline CDR1 and CDR2: PRHDT and FYEKMQ (reference sequence). CDR3 size: 15 residues. Unmatched junction bases numbered 10, after V lost 5 bases and J lost 5 bases. CDR3 DNA sequence: TGTGCCAGCAGCCCCCGCCGGACTAGCTTCGAGACCCAGTACTTC. Protein: CASSPRRTSFETQYF.

As to this clone: At one boundary the junction diverges from the germline segment, which might be a read error. The chain couples TRBV5-1 to TRBJ2-7; TRBD2 agrees at 9 bases. Germline CDR1 reads SGHRS; CDR2 reads YFSETQ. CDR3 length: 14 amino acids. The CDR3 DNA reads as TGCGCCAGCAGCTTCCGGGCGGGGGGGTACGGGCAGTACTTC. The encoded protein is CASSFRAGGYGQYF.

CDR3 sequence reads: CASSQGQGISEQYF. The CDR3 nucleotides are TGTGCCAGCAGCCAAGGACAGGGTATCTCCGAGCAGTACTTC. V usage is TRBV14 and J usage is TRBJ2-5, with 7 nucleotides matching TRBD1. The J call may not be correct, given that the DNA end is closer to TRBJ2-7. The CDR3 loop spans 14 amino acids. From germline, CDR1 is SGHDN and CDR2 FVKESK.

The chain has TRBV14 and TRBJ2-7; 9 bases match TRBD1. V shed 3 bases and J 3 bases; nucleotides not matched to a gene: 9. Germline values: CDR1 SGHDN, CDR2 FVKESK. The CDR3 sequence is 16 residues long. CDR3 amino acids: CASSHIRGQGDYEQYF. Here the CDR3 DNA reads TGTGCCAGCAGCCACATTAGGGGACAGGGAGACTACGAGCAGTACTTC.

This clone has more than one count but fewer than ten. The chain has TRBV30 and TRBJ2-7; TRBD2 matches at 13 bases. J lost 4 bases, V lost 2 bases, and 2 bases had no gene match. There are 14 residues in the CDR3. Looked up from germline, CDR1 is GTSNPN and CDR2 is SVGIG (reference sequence). The CDR3 sequence: CAWSTGLAGYEQYF. CDR3 coding DNA: TGTGCCTGGAGTACGGGACTAGCGGGGTACGAGCAGTACTTC.